The 19 T cell receptor beta chains below were found in one sample sequenced in a study of Graves' ophthalmopathy and Graves' hyperthyroidism (dated by TCRdb to 2017 to 2018). Sequencing instrument: Illumina HiSeq 2000. TCR beta CDR3 regions were amplified from RNA transcripts for repertoire sequencing. HTBI primers and the Qiagen OneStep RT-PCR kit were used in a first-round RT-PCR, which was followed by a second-round multiplex PCR, size selection and purification. Starting from the raw public reads, TCRdb applied fastp trimming at Q25, assembled clones with MiXCR and retained in-frame beta chains. Rows with one shared CDR3 protein collapse into an entry with the most common genes and DNA. The sample records approximately 210,000 distinct CDR3 sequences, roughly 21% of which are singletons. Around 40% of the sample belongs to the ten largest clones. The sample was peripheral blood. Receptors originate from a woman between 50 and 59 years old with Graves' ophthalmopathy. Donor details come from another sample of the same person, matched by shared clones.

This clonotype was observed many times. The rearrangement joins TRBV5-1 to TRBJ1-1; 8 nucleotides agree with TRBD1. Looked up from germline, CDR1 is SGHRS and CDR2 is YFSETQ. CDR3 length: 15 amino acids. V lost 1 base, J lost 5 bases, and 7 bases stayed unmatched. The CDR3: CASSLRQGAGTEAFF. CDR3 in DNA: TGCGCCAGCAGCTTGAGGCAGGGGGCAGGGACTGAAGCTTTCTTT.

This clonotype was detected many times. The V and J genes are TRBV11-3 and TRBJ2-7; D is unclear. Germline CDR1 is SGHNT and CDR2 is YENEEA. The CDR3 contains 13 residues. V lost 5 bases, J lost 5 bases, and 13 bases lay in between. The chain's CDR3 is CASSPPGLDEQYF. CDR3 DNA: TGTGCCAGCAGCCCCCCCGGTTTGGACGAGCAGTACTTC.

This clonotype was counted between two and nine times. V gene TRBV3-1 combines with J gene TRBJ1-6, with 7 bases that match TRBD1. CDR3 length: 16 amino acids. Germline V gives CDR1 LGHDT, CDR2 YNNKEL (reference sequence). V was clipped by 6 bases and J by 7 bases; unmatched bases: 12. CDR3 DNA: TGTGCCAGCAGGCACTCACTCACAGGGGAAAATTCACCCCTCCACTTT. This encodes CASRHSLTGENSPLHF.

CDR3 coding DNA: TGCGCCAGCAGACCACGACAGGGGGCGCACACTGAAGCTTTCTTT. The encoded protein is CASRPRQGAHTEAFF. The rearrangement links TRBV5-1 to TRBJ1-1; TRBD1 matches 10 bases. The CDR3 runs to 15 residues. The germline gives CDR1 SGHRS, CDR2 YFSETQ. With 5 bases clipped from V and 3 bases from J, the junction kept 7 bases outside the gene matches. The whole variable domain, filled in from reference TRBV5-1 and TRBJ1-1, reads KAGVTQTPRYLIKTRGQQVTLSCSPISGHRSVSWYQQTPGQGLQFLFEYFSETQRNKGNFPGRFSGRQFSNSRSEMNVSTLELGDSALYLCASRPRQGAHTEAFFGQGTRLTVV.

This clonotype was picked up many times. The V and J genes are TRBV6-2 or TRBV6-3 and TRBJ2-7; tentatively, D is TRBD2 (6 bases). The CDR3 contains 15 residues. Trimming shortened V by 6 bases and J by 2 bases, and 17 bases separated the two germline ends. CDR1 MNHEY and CDR2 SVGEGT come from the germline V gene. This chain's CDR3 is CASRPAGSGAYEQYF. The CDR3 DNA follows: TGTGCCAGCAGACCCGCCGGTAGCGGAGCCTACGAGCAGTACTTC.

The chain uses TRBV13 and TRBJ2-5; 10 nucleotides align to TRBD1. CDR1 is PRHDT, CDR2 FYEKMQ, per germline (reference sequence). The CDR3 contains 15 residues. Germline trimming cut 4 bases from V and 5 bases from J; bases unmatched to any gene: 7. CDR3 in DNA: TGTGCCAGCAGCTCCCAGACAGGGGGCTGGGAGACCCAGTACTTC. This encodes CASSSQTGGWETQYF.

This rearrangement joins TRBV5-1 to TRBJ1-5; D is perhaps TRBD1 (5 bases). Germline lookup yields CDR1 SGHRS and CDR2 YFSETQ. With 0 bases removed from V and 5 bases from J, the gap between germline ends came to 9 bases. The CDR3 sequence is 14 residues long. The CDR3 DNA is TGCGCCAGCAGCTTGGACAGGCCCGATCAGCCCCAGCATTTT. Encoded protein: CASSLDRPDQPQHF.

This clonotype has a count of ten or more. This rearrangement joins TRBV6-1 to TRBJ2-4; TRBD2 might be the D (5 bases). The germline CDR1 and CDR2 sequences are MNHNS and SASEGT. Trimming shortened V by 0 bases and J by 3 bases, and 15 bases separated the two germline ends. This CDR3 region has 17 residues. CDR3 coding DNA: TGTGCCAGCAGTGAAGCTATGGGGAGCCGGGACAAAAACATTCAGTACTTC. Translation gives CASSEAMGSRDKNIQYF.

This clonotype was counted ten times or more. The V call is TRBV6-1, the J call TRBJ2-7; 14 bases line up with TRBD2. This CDR3 is 16 amino acids long. V was clipped by 7 bases and J by 5 bases; unmatched bases: 10. The V gene's germline CDR1 is MNHNS and CDR2 SASEGT. In DNA form, the CDR3 reads TGTGCCAGCATCAAGACTAGCGGGAGGGCGGTCCACGAGCAGTACTTC. Translating it yields CASIKTSGRAVHEQYF.

In its sample, this clonotype was seen many times. The chain employs TRBV30 and TRBJ2-7; no clear D. This CDR3 contains 11 residues. V shed 1 base and J shed 9 bases, with 10 bases lying between them. Germline V gene data show CDR1 as GTSNPN and CDR2 as SVGIG (reference sequence). CDR3 coding DNA: TGTGCCTGGAGTGCCGGGTTCGGGCAGTACTTC. It codes for CAWSAGFGQYF.

The rearrangement links TRBV4-1 to TRBJ2-4; D uncertain. Germline V gives CDR1 MGHRA, CDR2 YSYEKL. CDR3 length: 14 amino acids. The V gene lost 0 bases and the J gene lost 2 bases, with 5 bases spanning the gap. The CDR3 DNA sequence: TGCGCCAGCAGCCAAGATAGGACCAAAAACATTCAGTACTTC. Translation gives CASSQDRTKNIQYF.

This clonotype has a count of ten or more. V gene TRBV20-1 combines with J gene TRBJ1-2; 8 nucleotides agree with TRBD1. V trimming: 5 bases; J trimming: 6 bases; junction bases outside the gene matches: 8. The CDR3 length is 13 residues. CDR1 is DFQATT and CDR2 is SNEGSKA in the germline V gene (reference sequence). The DNA for the CDR3 is TGCAGTGCTGGGACCAGGGGGCGGGATGGCTACACCTTC. Translated: CSAGTRGRDGYTF.

This clonotype was recorded many times. The gene calls are TRBV7-8 and TRBJ2-7, with D perhaps TRBD2 (6 bases). Germline CDR1 is SGHVS and CDR2 is FQNEAQ. This CDR3 has 15 residues. V lost 2 bases and J lost 5, with 16 bases in between. The CDR3 region has the DNA TGTGCCAGCAGCTTAAGAGGCGGGATTACCAACGAGCAGTACTTC. It translates to CASSLRGGITNEQYF.

There are many counts of this clonotype. J is TRBJ1-2 and V is TRBV2; 7 bases are shared with TRBD1. After removal of 6 bases from V and 1 base from J, the junction contained 2 bases not matched to a gene. This CDR3 is built from 13 residues. Germline CDR1 is SNHLY and CDR2 is FYNNEI. The CDR3 protein is CASRRGLNYGYTF. The CDR3 DNA sequence: TGTGCCAGCAGAAGGGGGCTTAACTATGGCTACACCTTC.

This clonotype came up a few times. The CDR3 DNA reads TGTGCCAGCAGCCAAGGGGGCGTAGCCTACGAGCAGTACTTC. It codes for CASSQGGVAYEQYF. The chain links TRBV3-1 to TRBJ2-7, with D perhaps TRBD1 (5 bases). V was trimmed by 1 base and J by 2 bases, leaving 9 bases between them. Germline lookup yields CDR1 LGHDT and CDR2 YNNKEL (reference sequence). This CDR3 spans 14 amino acids.

This clonotype was seen ten or more times. This rearrangement joins TRBV11-2 to TRBJ1-3; D is undetermined. CDR3 length: 17 residues. V was cut by 5 bases and J by 0 bases, with 17 bases left in between. CDR1 and CDR2 from the germline V gene are SGHAT and FQNNGV. The CDR3: CASSPAPAEYSGNTIYF. Written as DNA, the CDR3 is TGTGCCAGCAGCCCAGCCCCCGCAGAATACTCTGGAAACACCATATATTTT.

This clonotype was observed a handful of times. The chain carries TRBV7-2 and TRBJ2-4; D may be TRBD1 or TRBD2 (5 bases each). The V gene lost 8 bases and the J gene lost 0 bases, with 20 bases spanning the gap. This CDR3 contains 17 residues. From germline, CDR1 is SGHTA and CDR2 FQGNSA. The CDR3 DNA is TGTGCCAGCGAGCAAACAGGAGGTCTCCTAGCCAAAAACATTCAGTACTTC. This translates into CASEQTGGLLAKNIQYF.

This clonotype appeared many times. The gene calls are TRBV2 and TRBJ2-7; D ambiguous. In germline, CDR1 is SNHLY, CDR2 FYNNEI. The CDR3 sequence is 11 residues long. V lost 7 bases to trimming and J lost 4 bases, with 8 bases between them. CDR3 residues: CASNHRYEQYF. The CDR3 bases are TGTGCCAGCAACCATAGGTACGAGCAGTACTTC.

This clonotype was picked up many times. This CDR3 is CASSLRLGSSGANVLTF. The CDR3 nucleotides read TGTGCCAGCAGCTTGCGATTAGGGAGCTCTGGGGCCAACGTCCTGACTTTC. V gene TRBV7-8 combines with J gene TRBJ2-6, with a possible D match to TRBD2 (5 bases). The CDR3 sequence is 17 residues long. Between the trimmed V and J ends, which lost 3 bases and 0 bases, there was a span of 12 bases. Germline values: CDR1 SGHVS, CDR2 FQNEAQ.